These 18 T cell receptor beta chains were all obtained from the same sample, sequenced in a study of cytomegalovirus exposure and HLA in healthy donors. The PCR ran on 60 Vbeta and 13 Jbeta primers. TCRdb keeps only in-frame clones here, not all; method: immunoSEQ multiplex PCR. The table shows about 150,000 clones, with roughly a tenth occurring only once. Sequencing was done on a sample of PBMCs. The receptors derive from a male donor in good health and CMV-seronegative.

This clone has just a few counts. This chain joins TRBV11-2 and TRBJ1-3; D remains unclear. CDR3 length equals 14 residues. CDR1 SGHAT and CDR2 FQNNGV come from the germline V gene. Trimming stripped 6 bases from V and 0 bases from J, with 9 bases between. CDR3 region: CASRALYSGNTIYF. The DNA for the CDR3 is TGTGCCAGCAGGGCCCTTTACTCTGGAAACACCATATATTTT.

The CDR3 DNA sequence: TGCAGCGTTGGCGGGGACACTGAAGCTTTCTTT. Translation gives CSVGGDTEAFF. The chain couples TRBV29-1 to TRBJ1-1; unclear D gene. The CDR3 is made up of 11 amino acids. Germline lookup yields CDR1 SQVTM and CDR2 ANQGSEA. V lost 4 bases and J lost 3, with 6 bases in between.

V usage is TRBV5-4 and J usage is TRBJ2-7, with 9 nucleotides matching TRBD2. The CDR3 loop spans 17 amino acids. Germline V gives CDR1 SGHNT, CDR2 YYREEE (reference sequence). The V segment lost 7 bases and the J segment 7 bases; nucleotides outside the gene matches: 21. In DNA form, the CDR3 reads TGTGCCAGCGGCCCCGGGCGGGGGGGGCCTCGACTTCTGGAGCAGTACTTC. Residues: CASGPGRGGPRLLEQYF.

This rearrangement joins TRBV7-9 to TRBJ2-2; 7 bases align to TRBD1. This CDR3 has 14 residues. In germline, CDR1 is SEHNR, CDR2 FQNEAQ (reference sequence). V trimming: 4 bases; J trimming: 5 bases; junction bases outside the gene matches: 4. The CDR3 bases are TGTGCCAGCAGCTCGCTGACAGGGACCGGGGAGCTGTTTTTT. Amino acids: CASSSLTGTGELFF.

The J gene is TRBJ2-1, the V gene TRBV10-3, with 10 nucleotides matching TRBD2. Germline-derived CDR1 and CDR2 are ENHRY and SYGVKD. V dropped 4 bases and J dropped 5; count of bases not matched to a gene: 2. The CDR3 extends over 14 amino acids. CDR3 loop: CAISGTSGHNEQFF. The CDR3 nucleotides read TGTGCCATCAGTGGGACTAGCGGTCACAATGAGCAGTTCTTC.

The gene calls are TRBV18 and TRBJ1-3; TRBD1 matches at 9 bases. The CDR3 spans 18 residues. Per germline, CDR1 KGHSH and CDR2 LQKENI. After removal of 3 bases from V and 2 bases from J, the junction contained 11 bases not matched to a gene. CDR3 residues: CASSPPGTGLGAGNTIYF. The CDR3 DNA reads TGTGCCAGCTCACCTCCCGGGACAGGGCTCGGGGCTGGAAACACCATATATTTT.

In its sample, this clone was seen a few times. The V gene is TRBV7-9, the J gene TRBJ1-2; tentative D call: TRBD1 (6 bases). This CDR3 spans 16 amino acids. Germline assignment: CDR1 SEHNR and CDR2 FQNEAQ (reference sequence). V lost 1 base and J 1 base, leaving 13 bases between the germline ends. CDR3 residues: CASSLGAGGINYGYTF. Written as DNA, the CDR3 is TGTGCCAGCAGCTTAGGGGCTGGGGGCATTAACTATGGCTACACCTTC.

The chain employs TRBV4-2 and TRBJ2-7; tentatively, D is TRBD1 (5 bases). The CDR3 extends over 16 amino acids. Germline CDR1 and CDR2: LGHNA and YNFKEQ. V lost 4 bases and J 0 bases, leaving 16 bases between the germline ends. The CDR3 DNA follows: TGTGCCAGCAGCCTCTTTTTCAGGGAAGCCTCCTACGAGCAGTACTTC. Its protein is CASSLFFREASYEQYF.

This clone showed up just a few times. The J gene is TRBJ2-7, the V gene TRBV27; TRBD2 aligns across 9 bases. This CDR3 has 14 residues. Germline assignment: CDR1 MNHEY and CDR2 SMNVEV (reference sequence). With 4 bases clipped from V and 3 bases from J, the junction kept 4 bases outside the gene matches. The CDR3 protein is CASSWVTSGYEQYF. CDR3 DNA sequence: TGTGCCAGCAGTTGGGTGACTAGCGGCTACGAGCAGTACTTC.

This clone turned up a few times. At one end the junction does not follow the germline gene, possibly because of a read error. V gene TRBV6-5 combines with J gene TRBJ2-1; no clear D. The CDR3 loop spans 11 amino acids. CDR1 is MNHEY, CDR2 SVGAGI, per germline. For the CDR3, the DNA is TGTGCCAGCAGTTCCTTCAATGAGCAGTTCTTC. Amino acids: CASSSFNEQFF.

This clone was counted only a few times. The chain employs TRBV2 and TRBJ2-5, with D tentatively TRBD1 (6 bases). This CDR3 comprises 14 residues. The ends were cut back, 6 bases at V and 2 bases at J, with 13 bases in the middle. CDR1 SNHLY and CDR2 FYNNEI come from the germline V gene. As DNA, the CDR3 is TGTGCCAGCAGCGGAAGGACAGCTCAAGAGACCCAGTACTTC. Translated: CASSGRTAQETQYF.

The V gene is TRBV6-6, the J gene TRBJ2-3, with TRBD1 identical over 8 bases. CDR3 length equals 15 residues. V was pared by 7 bases and J by 0 bases, with 6 bases of the junction left unmatched. The germline V gene encodes CDR1 MNHNY and CDR2 SVGAGI (reference sequence). CDR3 residues: CASNSRDRSTDTQYF. Written as DNA, the CDR3 is TGTGCCAGCAACTCACGGGACAGGAGCACAGATACGCAGTATTTT.

The rearrangement joins TRBV29-1 to TRBJ2-5; D perhaps matches TRBD1 (5 bases). The ends were cut back, 7 bases at V and 2 bases at J, with 14 bases in the middle. The CDR3 is 13 residues long. The germline CDR1 and CDR2 sequences are SQVTM and ANQGSEA. CDR3 loop: CSARGIFQETQYF. CDR3 DNA sequence: TGCAGCGCTAGGGGAATATTTCAAGAGACCCAGTACTTC. Using reference TRBV29-1 and TRBJ2-5 for the parts outside the CDR3, the full variable domain is SAVISQKPSRDICQRGTSLTIQCQVDSQVTMMFWYRQQPGQSLTLIATANQGSEATYESGFVIDKFPISRPNLTFSTLTVSNMSPEDSSIYLCSARGIFQETQYFGPGTRLLVL.

This clone was counted between two and nine times. The V call is TRBV4-3, the J call TRBJ2-3, with D maybe TRBD2 (5 bases). Germline lookup yields CDR1 LGHNA and CDR2 YSLEER. V was shortened by 4 bases and J by 5 bases, with 10 bases between the two germline ends. The CDR3 runs 13 residues. CDR3 sequence: CASSLREGDTQYF. In DNA, the CDR3 is TGCGCCAGCAGCCTCCGGGAAGGAGATACGCAGTATTTT.

The chain links TRBV6-5 to TRBJ1-6; possibly TRBD1 for D (5 bases). The CDR3 length is 16 residues. Germline CDR1 and CDR2: MNHEY and SVGAGI. V was cut by 0 bases and J by 7 bases, with 13 bases left in between. CDR3 amino acids: CASSYSGGRENSPLHF. The CDR3 nucleotides read TGTGCCAGCAGTTACTCGGGGGGGAGAGAGAATTCACCCCTCCACTTT.

V is TRBV7-9 and J is TRBJ2-7; D is perhaps TRBD1 (5 bases). The V and J ends lost 3 bases and 3 bases respectively, with 9 bases between them. The CDR3 contains 13 residues. Germline-derived CDR1 and CDR2 are SEHNR and FQNEAQ (reference sequence). CDR3 loop: CASSFDSFYEQYF. The CDR3 nucleotides read TGTGCCAGCAGCTTTGACAGTTTCTACGAGCAGTACTTC.

This chain connects TRBV29-1 to TRBJ2-7; TRBD1 matches at 8 bases. The V segment lost 6 bases and the J segment 5 bases; nucleotides outside the gene matches: 6. The CDR3 is 12 residues long. Germline V gene lookup returns CDR1 SQVTM and CDR2 ANQGSEA. CDR3 in DNA: TGCAGCGTGCGGACAGGGCGCGACGAGCAGTACTTC. Encoded protein: CSVRTGRDEQYF.

This clone was observed a handful of times. V gene TRBV5-4 combines with J gene TRBJ2-5; 7 positions agree with TRBD1. Matching the DNA end better, TRBJ2-7 makes the J call doubtful. The CDR3 has 14 residues. The V gene's germline CDR1 is SGHNT and CDR2 YYREEE (reference sequence). Here the CDR3 DNA reads TGTGCCAGCAGTTCGGGGACAGACGGCTACGAGCAGTACTTC. It is translated as CASSSGTDGYEQYF.